This TCR beta chain was profiled in a study of blood T cell repertoires in COVID-19. Study-wide background: T cells, B-cell-depleted T cells, or PBMCs supplied cDNA or gDNA.

As to this clone: Because the CDR3's place on the DNA is in doubt, the DNA is left out and the CDR3 is given as listed by TCRdb.

Including both end residues, the CDR3 is 17 amino acids long. Germline CDR1 is LNHNV and CDR2 is YYDKDF (reference sequence). In the original processing: The assay estimated nucleated cells by amplifying reference gene primers. Profiling relied on immunoSEQ multiplex PCR, and the TCRdb table lists in-frame clones only, not all of them. That table furnishes V, J and clone size, whereas the DNA furnished D and trimming. The repertoire has about 260,000 clones, approximately 87% of them found once; the top ten carry under 2.5%. Sequencing was done on a sample of peripheral blood. This sequence joins TRBV15 and TRBJ1-2; the tabulated D call, TRBD1, remains unverified against the DNA. The clonotype comes from a woman in her forties or fifties with acute or convalescent COVID-19. This chain's CDR3 is CATSRDSSGQGEYGYTF.